These 17 T cell receptor beta chains were all obtained from the same sample, sequenced in a study of shared clonotypes between healthy human individuals. The data were produced by immunoSEQ multiplex PCR, yet TCRdb's version contains in-frame clones alone and is incomplete. The repertoire holds around 2.1 million clones, with more than 85% as singletons. Naive CD8 cells, CD45RO-negative and positively selected for CCR7, excluded terminally differentiated effector memory CD45RA+ cells. Sequencing input: naive CD8+ T cells from PBMCs. These receptors were obtained from a man between 18 and 35 years old in good health. Some clones in this sample may be carry-over from other donors' samples.

This clone was observed a single time. This chain joins TRBV7-8 and TRBJ2-7, with 11 bases identical to TRBD1. The CDR3 spans 17 residues. With V trimmed by 1 base and J by 3 bases, 8 bases remained unmatched. The germline CDR1 and CDR2 sequences are SGHVS and FQNEAQ. CDR3 protein: CASSLGTGGGHFYEQYF. The CDR3, as DNA: TGTGCCAGCAGCTTAGGGACAGGGGGCGGCCACTTCTACGAGCAGTACTTC.

The chain joins TRBV5-1 to TRBJ1-2, with D unclear. This CDR3 is 13 amino acids long. Trimming pared 1 base from V and 6 bases from J, leaving 10 bases between. In germline, CDR1 is SGHRS, CDR2 YFSETQ. The CDR3 loop reads CASSLSQSHGYTF. In DNA form, the CDR3 reads TGCGCCAGCAGCTTGAGTCAGAGCCATGGCTACACCTTC.

V usage is TRBV19 and J usage is TRBJ2-6, with D uncertain. This CDR3 region has 13 residues. V lost 10 bases to trimming and J lost 2 bases, with 9 bases between them. Germline V gene lookup returns CDR1 LNHDA and CDR2 SQIVND (reference sequence). CDR3 DNA sequence: TGTGCCACTGCCGTAACTGGGGCCAACGTCCTGACTTTC. Its translation: CATAVTGANVLTF.

About this clone itself: Other DNA sequences in this sample translate to the same CDR3. The chain links TRBV7-9 to TRBJ2-7; 9 nucleotides match TRBD1. The CDR3 totals 14 residues. Trimming at V came to 4 bases and at J to 2 bases, leaving 3 bases not matched to a gene. CDR1 SEHNR and CDR2 FQNEAQ come from the germline V gene (reference sequence). CDR3 sequence: CASSSGTGPYEQYF. The DNA for the CDR3 is TGTGCCAGCAGCTCCGGGACAGGGCCCTACGAGCAGTACTTC.

The chain carries TRBV28 and TRBJ1-5; D gene ambiguous. CDR3 length: 16 residues. Looked up from germline, CDR1 is MDHEN and CDR2 is SYDVKM. Trimming removed 3 bases at V and 2 bases at J, with 14 bases between. The CDR3 sequence is CASSFARKVGNQPQHF. CDR3 nucleotides: TGTGCCAGCAGTTTTGCCAGGAAAGTGGGCAATCAGCCCCAGCATTTT.

The chain has TRBV7-8 and TRBJ2-3; 9 bases are shared with TRBD2. The CDR3 is 16 amino acids. Germline trimming cut 4 bases from V and 3 bases from J; bases unmatched to any gene: 8. From germline, CDR1 is SGHVS and CDR2 FQNEAQ. The CDR3 region is CASSYIAGGPTDTQYF. The CDR3 bases are TGTGCCAGCAGCTACATCGCGGGAGGGCCAACAGATACGCAGTATTTT.

The rearrangement uses TRBV7-3 and TRBJ2-5, with D tentatively TRBD2 (6 bases). Trimming took off 5 bases at V and 4 bases at J, with 17 bases between the two ends. Per germline, CDR1 SGHTA and CDR2 FQGTGA. The CDR3 runs 15 residues. CDR3 sequence (DNA): TGTGCCAGCAGCACTCACGGGGGAAGGGGAGAGACCCAGTACTTC. It encodes CASSTHGGRGETQYF.

This chain links TRBV13 with TRBJ1-1; TRBD1 agrees at 8 bases. The germline V gene has CDR1 PRHDT and CDR2 FYEKMQ (reference sequence). J lost 5 bases, V lost 7 bases, and 3 bases had no gene match. This CDR3 comprises 12 residues. Here the CDR3 reads CASKRQGTEAFF. The CDR3 DNA is TGTGCCAGCAAAAGACAGGGGACTGAAGCTTTCTTT.

The chain combines TRBV5-4 with TRBJ2-3; D tentatively reads TRBD1 or TRBD2 (6 bases each). There are 15 residues in the CDR3. Germline V gene lookup returns CDR1 SGHNT and CDR2 YYREEE (reference sequence). The V end was cut by 6 bases, the J end by 4 bases, with 18 bases between. In DNA form, the CDR3 reads TGTGCCAGCACCCCAGCGGAAGGGGGGCCAGATACGCAGTATTTT. Its protein is CASTPAEGGPDTQYF.

The chain recombines TRBV10-3 with TRBJ2-5, with a tentative D call TRBD2 (5 bases). The CDR3 runs to 13 residues. Germline loops: CDR1 ENHRY, CDR2 SYGVKD. CDR3 in amino acids: CAAAGPYQETQYF. The CDR3 nucleotides are TGTGCAGCCGCGGGCCCGTACCAAGAGACCCAGTACTTC.

V gene TRBV7-9 combines with J gene TRBJ1-4; D ambiguous. The germline gives CDR1 SEHNR, CDR2 FQNEAQ (reference sequence). The V end was cut by 6 bases, the J end by 0 bases, with 8 bases between. This CDR3 is built from 14 residues. CDR3 protein: CASSGPATNEKLFF. The DNA for the CDR3 is TGTGCCAGCAGTGGACCCGCAACTAATGAAAAACTGTTTTTT.

The V gene is TRBV25-1, the J gene TRBJ2-5, with D maybe TRBD2 (6 bases). V was cut by 8 bases and J by 3 bases, with 13 bases left in between. The CDR3 runs to 13 residues. Germline CDR1 reads MGHDK; CDR2 reads SYGVNS. As DNA, the CDR3 is TGTGCCAGCGGGGAGACTAGAGAAGAGACCCAGTACTTC. Protein: CASGETREETQYF. Filled out from reference TRBV25-1 and TRBJ2-5, the complete variable domain reads EADIYQTPRYLVIGTGKKITLECSQTMGHDKMYWYQQDPGMELHLIHYSYGVNSTEKGDLSSESTVSRIRTEHFPLTLESARPSHTSQYLCASGETREETQYFGPGTRLLVL.

As to this clone: Other DNA sequences in this sample translate to the same CDR3. V is TRBV9 and J is TRBJ2-5; 8 bases match TRBD2. CDR1 is SGDLS, CDR2 YYNGEE, per germline. The V segment lost 2 bases and the J segment 2 bases; nucleotides outside the gene matches: 8. This CDR3 comprises 16 residues. Here the CDR3 DNA reads TGTGCCAGCAGCGTGGGAGGACTAGCAGATCAAGAGACCCAGTACTTC. This codes for CASSVGGLADQETQYF.

This clone has just a few counts. Different DNA sequences within this sample yield the same CDR3. The chain has TRBV27 and TRBJ1-1; D unclear. With 4 bases removed from V and 5 bases from J, the gap between germline ends came to 8 bases. Germline lookup yields CDR1 MNHEY and CDR2 SMNVEV (reference sequence). The CDR3 has 12 residues. The CDR3 coding sequence is TGTGCCAGCAGTTCCTCTGGTACTGAAGCTTTCTTT. Translated: CASSSSGTEAFF.

The chain has TRBV21-1 and TRBJ1-5; TRBD1, the table's D call, was not compared with the DNA. TRBV21-1 is a pseudogene locus. The length of the CDR3 is 18 residues. The chain's CDR3 is CASSMQKGGRGSNQPQHF. The CDR3 DNA reads as TGTGCCAGCAGCATGCAAAAGGGCGGTAGGGGGAGCAATCAGCCCCAGCATTTT.

The CDR3 coding sequence is TGTGCCAGCAGCCGCCAGACTGTTGACACTGAAGCTTTCTTT. Residues: CASSRQTVDTEAFF. This chain links TRBV4-2 with TRBJ1-1; D ambiguous. The germline gives CDR1 LGHNA, CDR2 YNFKEQ. The CDR3 sequence is 14 residues long. Trimming stripped 4 bases from V and 3 bases from J, with 12 bases between.

V gene TRBV9 combines with J gene TRBJ2-5; tentatively, D is TRBD1 or TRBD2 (5 bases each). The V end was cut by 0 bases, the J end by 5 bases, with 14 bases between. This CDR3 spans 15 amino acids. Germline V gene lookup returns CDR1 SGDLS and CDR2 YYNGEE. CDR3: CASSVGGALWETQYF. CDR3 nucleotides: TGTGCCAGCAGCGTAGGAGGGGCTCTGTGGGAGACCCAGTACTTC. Full variable domain (remainder filled in from reference TRBV9 and TRBJ2-5): DSGVTQTPKHLITATGQRVTLRCSPRSGDLSVYWYQQSLDQGLQFLIQYYNGEERAKGNILERFSAQQFPDLHSELNLSSLELGDSALYFCASSVGGALWETQYFGPGTRLLVL.